This paragraph covers one T cell receptor beta chain sequence. Many counts were recorded for this clone. The antigen this receptor binds is unknown. No qualities accompany the bases; no much larger clone lies one base away. From cysteine to phenylalanine, the CDR3 is 17 amino acids long. Solely the CDR3 DNA is kept, with 51 bases framed from the first base. For CDR1 and CDR2, the germline V gene (reference sequence) lists DFQATT and SNEGSKA. V and J lose 5 bases and 3 bases, and a span of 22 bases separates them. This entry is derived from a study of metastatic and nonmetastatic thyroid tumors (dated by TCRdb to about 2020). Turning to the overall study: Repertoires from peripheral blood and from tumor or nodule tissue samples of malignant and benign thyroid patients were compared. The paper's findings and limits, for the study overall: In both blood and tumor samples, malignant tumors were reported to have significantly higher TCR beta diversity than benign nodules.

Library construction relied on PCR. The sample was run on an Illumina HiSeq 4000. High-throughput sequencing was used to profile the CDR3 region of the TCR beta-chain in every patient. The authors processed their data as follows. CDR3 differences across clinicopathological groups were used to build a classifier for discriminating distant-metastatic papillary thyroid cancer patients. To measure repertoire diversity the researchers used the Shannon index, while the Morisita-Horn index served to gauge how similar the tumor and blood repertoires were. TCRdb ran its own pipeline on the public reads, namely fastp trimming at Q25 and MiXCR clone calling, and kept in-frame beta chains. What appears here as the V and J calls and clone size reflects TCRdb's work, not the paper's. The sample table lists some 41,000 clones, more than 3% of them with a count of one. The top ten hold 9.5% to 10% of the sample.

No patient had received any treatment before thyroid surgery. The study retrospectively analysed patient clinical samples collected from about 2012 to 2019 using T-cell receptor beta sequencing. The sequence links TRBV20-1 to TRBJ1-4; a tentative D match to TRBD1 spans 6 bases. Material: blood. This sequence was found in a female donor with papillary thyroid cancer or a benign thyroid nodule (not recorded which). Some clones in this sample may be carry-over from other donors' samples. CDR3 reads: CSAAPTGQPLSNEKLFF. The base sequence is TGCAGTGCTGCACCAACAGGACAGCCGTTATCTAATGAAAAACTGTTTTTT.